One and the same sample provided the 14 T cell receptor beta chains below, sequenced in a study of blood T cell repertoires in COVID-19. Here immunoSEQ multiplex PCR was the method, and the copy in TCRdb shows in-frame clones only, minus some. Of under 300,000 clones listed, approximately 91% are singletons. The sample was PBMCs or T cells enriched from blood (not recorded which). Every receptor here comes from a human donor in a cohort exposed to, infected with or recovered from COVID-19 (not recorded which). The donor label of this sample is uncertain.

This sequence joins TRBV29-1 and TRBJ1-1, with D hard to call. CDR3 length: 12 residues. From germline, CDR1 is SQVTM and CDR2 ANQGSEA. Trimming left V 4 bases short and J 8 bases short, with 14 bases between. CDR3 in DNA: TGCAGCGTTGCGGGCCCCCGAGGGGAAGCTTTCTTT. Its protein is CSVAGPRGEAFF.

In this sample, this clone turned up once. The chain has TRBV12-5 and TRBJ1-3; 10 positions match TRBD1. Per the germline V gene, CDR1 is LGHNT and CDR2 is FRNRAP. The CDR3 runs to 19 residues. The ends lost 3 bases at V and 0 bases at J; junction bases unmatched: 11. CDR3 in DNA: TGTGCTAGTGGTTTCCGGGACAGGGGTTTATTTCCCTCTGGAAACACCATATATTTT. It encodes CASGFRDRGLFPSGNTIYF.

CDR3 DNA: TGTGCCAGCAGCTTTAAAGGGAGATACACCATATATTTT. Amino acids: CASSFKGRYTIYF. The rearrangement uses TRBV11-1 and TRBJ1-3; D ambiguous. CDR1 is SGHAT, CDR2 FQDESV, per germline (reference sequence). The CDR3 runs 13 residues. V shed 3 bases and J shed 8 bases, with 11 bases lying between them.

V and J are TRBV13 and TRBJ1-1; 11 nucleotides match TRBD1. The CDR3 is made up of 20 amino acids. Germline CDR1 PRHDT, CDR2 FYEKMQ (reference sequence). Losses at the gene ends were 5 bases for V and 2 bases for J; bases not matched to a gene: 19. The CDR3 loop is CASSPWGQGEFDMTNTEAFF. The CDR3 coding sequence is TGTGCCAGCAGCCCCTGGGGACAGGGGGAGTTTGATATGACTAACACTGAAGCTTTCTTT.

The V and J genes are TRBV18 and TRBJ1-1; D is undetermined. With 2 bases removed from V and 0 bases from J, the gap between germline ends came to 10 bases. Germline lookup yields CDR1 KGHSH and CDR2 LQKENI. The CDR3 runs 15 residues. The CDR3 region is CASSPSLQMNTEAFF. CDR3 nucleotide sequence: TGTGCCAGCTCACCAAGTCTCCAGATGAACACTGAAGCTTTCTTT.

This clone was detected a few times. The rearrangement joins TRBV27 to TRBJ1-5; 7 bases are a match to TRBD1. With V trimmed by 6 bases and J by 4 bases, 9 bases remained unmatched. CDR3 length: 15 amino acids. Germline loops: CDR1 MNHEY, CDR2 SMNVEV (reference sequence). This CDR3 reads CASSPRDSENQPQHF. In nucleotides, the CDR3 is TGTGCCAGCAGCCCCCGGGACAGCGAAAATCAGCCCCAGCATTTT.

The CDR3 nucleotides are TGTGCCAGCAGCAACCGGGACAGGGTGAACACTGAAGCTTTCTTT. It codes for CASSNRDRVNTEAFF. The V and J genes are TRBV21-1 and TRBJ1-1; the tabulated D call, TRBD1, remains unverified against the DNA. TRBV21-1 is described as a pseudogene. CDR3 length equals 15 residues.

The V gene is TRBV6-5, the J gene TRBJ1-1; a possible D gene is TRBD1 (5 bases). Trimming stripped 6 bases from V and 3 bases from J, with 17 bases between. CDR3 length: 15 residues. Germline lookup yields CDR1 MNHEY and CDR2 SVGAGI. CDR3 sequence reads: CASRQASLRDTEAFF. DNA for the CDR3: TGTGCCAGCAGGCAAGCAAGCCTCAGGGACACTGAAGCTTTCTTT.

The rearrangement joins TRBV27 to TRBJ2-7, with D possibly being TRBD1 (6 bases). Trimming left V 5 bases short and J 3 bases short, with 8 bases between. The CDR3 is made up of 12 amino acids. Germline assignment: CDR1 MNHEY and CDR2 SMNVEV (reference sequence). For the CDR3, the DNA is TGTGCCAGCAGTCCACAGGGCTACGAGCAGTACTTC. Encoded protein: CASSPQGYEQYF.

The chain carries TRBV2 and TRBJ2-3, with D unclear. The germline V gene encodes CDR1 SNHLY and CDR2 FYNNEI. The germline V and J ends were trimmed by 4 bases and 0 bases, with 17 bases remaining between them. The CDR3 loop spans 17 amino acids. The CDR3, as DNA: TGTGCCAGCAGTGCGCCCTCTGGGCGTGCTAGCACAGATACGCAGTATTTT. It translates to CASSAPSGRASTDTQYF.

The chain couples TRBV3-1 (or the pseudogene TRBV3-2) to TRBJ2-4; 10 bases map to TRBD1. This CDR3 comprises 13 residues. CDR1 is LGHDT, CDR2 YNNKEL, per germline (reference sequence). V lost 1 base to trimming and J lost 13 bases; unmatched junction nucleotides: 4. The CDR3 loop is CASSQVTGGYQYF. The CDR3 nucleotides are TGTGCCAGCAGCCAAGTGACAGGGGGCTACCAGTACTTC.

This chain uses TRBV4-1 with TRBJ1-1; D uncertain. V lost 7 bases and J lost 4, with 7 bases in between. The CDR3 loop spans 11 amino acids. CDR1 MGHRA and CDR2 YSYEKL come from the germline V gene. The chain's CDR3 is CASIRGTEAFF. CDR3 DNA: TGCGCCAGCATTCGCGGCACTGAAGCTTTCTTT.

J is TRBJ2-5 and V is TRBV7-3; D ambiguous. Per the germline V gene, CDR1 is SGHTA and CDR2 is FQGTGA. The CDR3 contains 13 residues. V lost 2 bases and J lost 3, with 7 bases in between. CDR3: CASSLSREETQYF. The CDR3 nucleotides read TGTGCCAGCAGCTTATCCCGGGAAGAGACCCAGTACTTC.

The V gene is TRBV3-1 (or the pseudogene TRBV3-2), the J gene TRBJ2-1; TRBD2 matches 16 bases. Trimming took 0 bases from V and 0 from J; bases not matched to a gene: 2. The CDR3 extends over 19 amino acids. Germline loops: CDR1 LGHDT, CDR2 YNNKEL (reference sequence). CDR3 sequence (DNA): TGTGCCAGCAGCCAAGAGGGACTAGCGGGGGGGAGCTCCTACAATGAGCAGTTCTTC. Protein sequence: CASSQEGLAGGSSYNEQFF.